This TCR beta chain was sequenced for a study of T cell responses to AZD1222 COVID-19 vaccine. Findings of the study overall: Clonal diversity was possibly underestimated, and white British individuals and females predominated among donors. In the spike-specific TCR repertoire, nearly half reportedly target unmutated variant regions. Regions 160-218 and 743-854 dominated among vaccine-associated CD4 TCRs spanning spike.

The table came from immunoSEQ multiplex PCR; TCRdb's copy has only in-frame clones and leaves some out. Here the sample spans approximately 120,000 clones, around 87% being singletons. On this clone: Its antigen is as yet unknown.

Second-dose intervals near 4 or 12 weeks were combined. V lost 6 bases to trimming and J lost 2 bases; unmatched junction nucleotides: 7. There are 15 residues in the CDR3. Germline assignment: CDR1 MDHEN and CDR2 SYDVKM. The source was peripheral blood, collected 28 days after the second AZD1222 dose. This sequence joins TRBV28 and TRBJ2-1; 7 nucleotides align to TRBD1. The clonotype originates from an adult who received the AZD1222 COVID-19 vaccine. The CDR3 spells CASRRNRGTYNEQFF. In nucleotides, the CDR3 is TGTGCCAGCAGGAGAAACAGGGGTACCTACAATGAGCAGTTCTTC.